This T cell receptor beta chain was observed in a study of blood T cell repertoires in COVID-19. V was trimmed by 5 bases and J by 0 bases, leaving 10 bases between them. CDR1 SGHVS and CDR2 FNYEAQ come from the germline V gene. The CDR3 length is 15 residues. Some clones are missing from TCRdb's copy, which holds only in-frame ones; the method was immunoSEQ multiplex PCR. The profile shows fewer than 250,000 clones, 90% of them singletons. The study recruited people aged 18 to 89 years across 20 to 30 US areas. Individuals in the exposed group had encountered a COVID-19 case within 2 weeks preceding study entry.

The sample consisted of PBMCs or T cells enriched from blood (not recorded which). V and J are TRBV7-6 and TRBJ1-4; D gene unclear. This sequence was found in a man between 25 and 39 years old who had been exposed to COVID-19. The CDR3 reads CASSPDTATNEKLFF. The CDR3 DNA reads as TGTGCCAGCAGCCCAGACACTGCAACTAATGAAAAACTGTTTTTT. Filled out from reference TRBV7-6 and TRBJ1-4, the complete variable domain reads GAGVSQSPRYKVTKRGQDVALRCDPISGHVSLYWYRQALGQGPEFLTYFNYEAQQDKSGLPNDRFSAERPEGSISTLTIQRTEQRDSAMYRCASSPDTATNEKLFFGSGTQLSVL.